Listed below are T cell receptor beta chains from one sample, sequenced in a study of regulatory T cells in long-lasting Graves disease. One entry per CDR3 protein results from TCRdb running MiXCR on the multiplex PCR reads. The sample contains some 560,000 distinct CDR3 sequences, 15% to 20% of which appear only once. These data were likewise used in another study, on T cells in Graves' hyperthyroidism and ophthalmopathy.

The sequencing used peripheral blood mononuclear cells (PBMCs), collected at new diagnosis, from a patient treated with antithyroid drugs. The receptors shown here come from a woman aged 35 to 59 with Graves disease. The CDR3 runs from the conserved cysteine through the conserved F or W. A D gene is named only where the DNA matches it firmly. Clone size appears in some rows only: once, few, many, or a class for an expanded clone.

CDR3nt	CDR3aa	v_gene	j_gene	d_gene	abundance	len
TGCGCCAGCAGCCCTGACAGGGCAGACTCTGGAAACACCATATATTTT	CASSPDRADSGNTIYF	TRBV5-1	TRBJ1-3	TRBD1	NA	16
TGCGCCAGCAGCACCCGACACGGGCGCGACGAGCAGTACTTC	CASSTRHGRDEQYF	TRBV5-1	TRBJ2-7	NA	NA	14
TGTGCCACCAGTGATGACAGCTATGGCTACACCTTC	CATSDDSYGYTF	TRBV24-1	TRBJ1-2	NA	NA	12
TGTGCCAGCAGCTCCTTGAGTCTAGGGGTGGGAGATACGCAGTATTTT	CASSSLSLGVGDTQYF	TRBV7-3	TRBJ2-3	NA	NA	16
TGCAGCGTTGGGACTAGCGGGGGGAGCACAGATACGCAGTATTTT	CSVGTSGGSTDTQYF	TRBV29-1	TRBJ2-3	TRBD2	NA	15
TGCGCCAGCAGCTTGAAGTCAGGGAACAATGAGCAGTTCTTC	CASSLKSGNNEQFF	TRBV5-1	TRBJ2-1	NA	few	14
TGTGCCTGGAGCGGCTCCTATAATTCACCCCTCCACTTT	CAWSGSYNSPLHF	TRBV30	TRBJ1-6	NA	NA	13
TGTGCCAGCAGCATATATCCCAATGAGCAGTTCTTC	CASSIYPNEQFF	TRBV14	TRBJ2-1	NA	few	12
TGTGCCTGGAGTGAAGACGCACTAGGGAGTGAGACCCAGTACTTC	CAWSEDALGSETQYF	TRBV30	TRBJ2-5	NA	many	15
TGTGCCAGCAGCGCCTCCGGACTGGATTATGGCTACACCTTC	CASSASGLDYGYTF	TRBV5-5	TRBJ1-2	NA	NA	14
TGTGCTAGTGGTTTGACCTTGACAGATCGAGCTTTCTTT	CASGLTLTDRAFF	TRBV12-5	TRBJ1-1	NA	few	13
TGCGCCAGCAGCCCCGGCGGGGGCCCTGAAGCTTTCTTT	CASSPGGGPEAFF	TRBV5-1	TRBJ1-1	NA	NA	13
TGTGTCAGCAGCTTGGTTCGTCCTTTAAAGCAGGGGTACGGGGCCAACGTCCTGACTTTC	CVSSLVRPLKQGYGANVLTF	TRBV5-4	TRBJ2-6	NA	NA	20
TGTGCCAGCAGTGTACAGGTTGAAGCTTTCTTT	CASSVQVEAFF	TRBV2	TRBJ1-1	NA	many	11
TGTGCCAGCAGACTGACTAGCGGGGGGTACAATGAGCAGTTCTTC	CASRLTSGGYNEQFF	TRBV7-2	TRBJ2-1	TRBD2	NA	15
TGTGCCAGCAGCTTGGACCGGGGGTCAAACACTGAAGCTTTCTTT	CASSLDRGSNTEAFF	TRBV5-4	TRBJ1-1	NA	NA	15
TGTGCCAGCAGCGCCCGGACAGGGCCTAATGAAAAACTGTTTTTT	CASSARTGPNEKLFF	TRBV14	TRBJ1-4	TRBD1	NA	15
TGTGCCAGCAGTAGAGGGCACTATGGCTACACCTTC	CASSRGHYGYTF	TRBV28	TRBJ1-2	NA	many	12
TGTGCCAGTAGTATTCGGGACAGGGGGTACGAGCAGTACTTC	CASSIRDRGYEQYF	TRBV19	TRBJ2-7	TRBD1	NA	14
TGTGCCGGCCATGGCGGACAGGGGGCGTTTGGCTACACCTTC	CAGHGGQGAFGYTF	TRBV2	TRBJ1-2	TRBD1	many	14
TGTGCCAGCAGTTTAACCGGACGGCTGAACACTGAAGCTTTCTTT	CASSLTGRLNTEAFF	TRBV6-5	TRBJ1-1	NA	many	15
TGCGCCAGCAGGGATGCAGGGGGCAGCAATCAGCCCCAGCATTTT	CASRDAGGSNQPQHF	TRBV4-1	TRBJ1-5	TRBD1	NA	15
TGTGCCAGCAGTTTTACAGGGGCGTTTAACGAGCAGTACTTC	CASSFTGAFNEQYF	TRBV27	TRBJ2-7	TRBD1	NA	14
TGTGCCAGCAGCCAAGAAGGAACTAGAGAAGCTTTCTTT	CASSQEGTREAFF	TRBV3-1	TRBJ1-1	NA	many	13
TGTGCCAGCAGCCAAGCGGGAGATACGCAGTATTTT	CASSQAGDTQYF	TRBV3-1	TRBJ2-3	NA	many	12
TGTGCCTGGGGGCAAATGAACACTGAAGCTTTCTTT	CAWGQMNTEAFF	TRBV30	TRBJ1-1	NA	NA	12
TGTGCCAGCAGTGCTACTAGCGGGGGTGTTCGGGAGACCCAGTACTTC	CASSATSGGVRETQYF	TRBV6-1	TRBJ2-5	TRBD2	many	16
TGTGCCAGCTCACCGGGGATTACCTACGAGCAGTACTTC	CASSPGITYEQYF	TRBV18	TRBJ2-7	NA	NA	13
TGTGCCAGCAGTGGGTATAGAAACACTGAAGCTTTCTTT	CASSGYRNTEAFF	TRBV2	TRBJ1-1	NA	many	13
TGTGCCAGCTCACCACCGGTTTCCACAGATACGCAGTATTTT	CASSPPVSTDTQYF	TRBV18	TRBJ2-3	NA	many	14
TGTGCCACCATGACAGGGGGCGCCGGGAACACTGAAGCTTTCTTT	CATMTGGAGNTEAFF	TRBV2	TRBJ1-1	TRBD1	many	15
TGTGCCAGCACCCCCGGAGGACAGCAAGAGACCCAGTACTTC	CASTPGGQQETQYF	TRBV7-8	TRBJ2-5	NA	few	14